The 10 T cell receptor beta chains below all came from one sample that was sequenced in a study of lymphopenia after photon versus proton radiotherapy. Clones were sequenced by immunoSEQ multiplex PCR, and TCRdb holds only the in-frame ones, with some missing. The table shows 10,000 to 15,000 clones, with around 90% occurring only once. The sample consisted of peripheral blood, taken from a patient treated with proton-based radiotherapy. These receptors were obtained from a man in his sixties with pancreatic cancer.

This chain joins TRBV7-8 and TRBJ2-1, with 7 nucleotides matching TRBD2. CDR1 and CDR2 (germline): SGHVS, FQNEAQ. The CDR3 has 14 residues. J gave up 10 bases and V 3 bases, and 9 bases lay outside the gene matches. The CDR3 sequence is CASSFSSGPGEQFF. The CDR3 DNA sequence: TGTGCCAGCAGCTTTTCTAGCGGCCCAGGAGAGCAGTTCTTC. Full variable domain (outside the CDR3, taken from reference TRBV7-8 and TRBJ2-1): GAGVSQSPRYKVAKRGQDVALRCDPISGHVSLFWYQQALGQGPEFLTYFQNEAQLDKSGLPSDRFFAERPEGSVSTLKIQRTQQEDSAVYLCASSFSSGPGEQFFGPGTRLTVL.

V gene TRBV15 combines with J gene TRBJ2-1; the D is unclear. The CDR3 covers 15 residues. Germline V gives CDR1 LNHNV, CDR2 YYDKDF (reference sequence). Trimming took 0 bases from V and 0 from J, leaving 6 bases between them. Here the CDR3 reads CATSRDRSSYNEQFF. CDR3 nucleotide sequence: TGTGCCACCAGCAGAGACCGGAGCTCCTACAATGAGCAGTTCTTC.

V gene TRBV11-2 combines with J gene TRBJ1-2, with TRBD1 matching 10 bases. V lost 1 base to trimming and J lost 0 bases; unmatched junction nucleotides: 8. Germline V CDR1 and CDR2: SGHAT, FQNNGV. The CDR3 length is 18 residues. The CDR3 coding sequence is TGTGCCAGCAGCTTAGGGCGAGGGACAGGGGTCCCTAACTATGGCTACACCTTC. Translation gives CASSLGRGTGVPNYGYTF.

This clone was seen just once. The chain couples TRBV5-1 to TRBJ1-2; 9 bases agree with TRBD1. The germline CDR1 and CDR2 sequences are SGHRS and YFSETQ. This CDR3 has 14 amino acids. V lost 4 bases, J lost 2 bases, and 3 bases stayed unmatched. The CDR3 DNA follows: TGCGCCAGCAGCCACGGACAGGGGAACTATGGCTACACCTTC. It translates to CASSHGQGNYGYTF. Using reference TRBV5-1 and TRBJ1-2 for the parts outside the CDR3, the full variable domain is KAGVTQTPRYLIKTRGQQVTLSCSPISGHRSVSWYQQTPGQGLQFLFEYFSETQRNKGNFPGRFSGRQFSNSRSEMNVSTLELGDSALYLCASSHGQGNYGYTFGSGTRLTVV.

V is TRBV6-1 and J is TRBJ2-6; unclear D gene. In germline, CDR1 is MNHNS, CDR2 SASEGT. Trimming stripped 6 bases from V and 3 bases from J, with 9 bases between. The CDR3 totals 14 residues. In DNA, the CDR3 is TGTGCCAGCAGCCGTGGGGTTGGGGCCAACGTCCTGACTTTC. Translation: CASSRGVGANVLTF.

The chain couples TRBV10-3 to TRBJ2-7, with 9 nucleotides matching TRBD2. This CDR3 has 14 residues. With 2 bases clipped from V and 7 bases from J, the junction kept 6 bases outside the gene matches. Germline CDR1 and CDR2: ENHRY and SYGVKD. The CDR3 nucleotides read TGTGCCATCAGTGAGGTAGCGGGAGTGCAGGAGCAGTACTTC. This sequence encodes CAISEVAGVQEQYF.

The chain links TRBV6-5 to TRBJ1-2; 9 nucleotides line up with TRBD1. V lost 6 bases and J lost 2; bases outside the gene matches: 1. The germline V gene has CDR1 MNHEY and CDR2 SVGAGI. The CDR3 runs to 13 residues. Here the CDR3 DNA reads TGTGCCAGCAGGGGGACAGGGAACTATGGCTACACCTTC. This encodes CASRGTGNYGYTF.

The CDR3 DNA reads TGTGCCAGCAGCCTAACACCGGCCCGCTACGAGCAGTACTTC. Translated, it gives CASSLTPARYEQYF. J is TRBJ2-7 and V is TRBV11-3, with D unclear. This CDR3 has 14 amino acids. Trimming shortened V by 5 bases and J by 3 bases, and 14 bases separated the two germline ends. Germline CDR1 is SGHNT and CDR2 is YENEEA.

The table lists this clone with a count of one. This chain uses TRBV19 with TRBJ1-4; D is undetermined. V was pared by 5 bases and J by 7 bases, with 17 bases between. The CDR3 sequence is 15 residues long. The germline gives CDR1 LNHDA, CDR2 SQIVND (reference sequence). The CDR3 DNA is TGTGCCAGTAGTTCGCGGGAGTTACGAGGTGAAAAACTGTTTTTT. This encodes CASSSRELRGEKLFF. Complete variable domain (other parts from reference TRBV19 and TRBJ1-4): DGGITQSPKYLFRKEGQNVTLSCEQNLNHDAMYWYRQDPGQGLRLIYYSQIVNDFQKGDIAEGYSVSREKKESFPLTVTSAQKNPTAFYLCASSSRELRGEKLFFGSGTQLSVL.

The chain combines TRBV9 with TRBJ2-1; D is perhaps TRBD2 (6 bases). This CDR3 has 16 residues. V lost 4 bases and J 5 bases, leaving 19 bases between the germline ends. CDR1 SGDLS and CDR2 YYNGEE come from the germline V gene. This chain's CDR3 is CASSPDPRGKDNEQFF. The DNA for the CDR3 is TGTGCCAGCAGCCCCGACCCCCGGGGGAAAGACAATGAGCAGTTCTTC.